This TCR beta chain derives from a study of neurological immune-mediated disorders. The sorted libraries started from 1 million CD4+ or CD8+ T cells. With 10-nucleotide random UMIs included, cDNA was synthesized by 5'RACE. TCRdb called the 5' RACE reads again in MiXCR, with one record for every CDR3 protein. Among 35,000 to 55,000 distinct CDR3 sequences listed, around 6% were seen once. This clonotype was seen repeatedly, ten times or more. The V end was cut by 5 bases, the J end by 0 bases, with 8 bases between. This CDR3 spans 14 amino acids. This receptor was identified in a woman between 40 and 55 years old in good health. The V gene is TRBV12-3 or TRBV12-4, the J gene TRBJ1-3; D not resolved. Source material: CD4+ T cells from blood. The CDR3 loop reads CASSHINSGNTIYF. DNA of the CDR3: TGTGCCAGCAGTCACATTAACTCTGGAAACACCATATATTTT.